This T cell receptor (beta chain) was captured in a study of Ad26.COV2.S vaccination and SARS-CoV-2 variants. Study background: Donor was assigned to the Ad26.COV2.S arm of trial COV1001. General study points: Vaccinated individuals (as opposed to placebo recipients) had higher spike-specific TCR breadth. There was reportedly substantial breadth in spike-specific CD8+ and CD4+ T cell responses after vaccination.

The treatment: around 19 received Ad26.COV2.S at low or high dose, single or two shots; five or six received placebo; per-sample allocation not given. Samples came from day 63 after the first vaccine or placebo injection. Whoever gave the sample was an adult aged 18-55 years in Boston. Profiling relied on immunoSEQ multiplex PCR, and the TCRdb table lists in-frame clones only, not all of them. The repertoire consists of under 600,000 clones, with roughly nine tenths occurring once and the leading ten covering about 1.5%. In regard to this clone: Its antigen is not known.

This TCR derives from a person between 18 and 65 years old who received the Ad26.COV2.S COVID-19 vaccine or a placebo. The sample here was peripheral blood, taken in a trial of Ad26.COV2.S vaccine versus placebo.

The CDR3 sequence: CASRRTSVTGELFF. As DNA, the CDR3 is TGTGCCAGCAGAAGGACTAGCGTCACCGGGGAGCTGTTTTTT. The rearrangement uses TRBV6-5 and TRBJ2-2; 9 bases align to TRBD2. V lost 6 bases, J lost 4 bases, and 3 bases stayed unmatched. CDR3 length: 14 amino acids. The germline V gene encodes CDR1 MNHEY and CDR2 SVGAGI.